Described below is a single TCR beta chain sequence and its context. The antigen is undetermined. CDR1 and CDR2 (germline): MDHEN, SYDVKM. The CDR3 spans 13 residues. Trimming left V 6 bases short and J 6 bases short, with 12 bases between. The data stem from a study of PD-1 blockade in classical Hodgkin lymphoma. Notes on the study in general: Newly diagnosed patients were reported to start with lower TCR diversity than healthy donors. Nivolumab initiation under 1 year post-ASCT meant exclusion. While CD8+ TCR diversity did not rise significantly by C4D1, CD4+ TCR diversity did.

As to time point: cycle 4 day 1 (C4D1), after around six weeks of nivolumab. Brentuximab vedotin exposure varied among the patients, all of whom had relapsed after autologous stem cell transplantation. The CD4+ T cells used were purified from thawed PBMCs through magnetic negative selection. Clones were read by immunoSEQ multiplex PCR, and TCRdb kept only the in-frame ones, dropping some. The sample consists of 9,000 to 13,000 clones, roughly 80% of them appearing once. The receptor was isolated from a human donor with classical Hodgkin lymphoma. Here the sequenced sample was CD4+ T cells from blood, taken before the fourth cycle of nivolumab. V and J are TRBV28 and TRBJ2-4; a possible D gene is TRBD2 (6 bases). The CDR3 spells CASRSGVGNIQYF. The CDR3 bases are TGTGCCAGCAGGTCGGGGGTTGGAAACATTCAGTACTTC.